Below, 18 T cell receptor beta chains from the same sample are listed, as sequenced in a study of T cells in Graves' hyperthyroidism and ophthalmopathy (dated by TCRdb to between 2018 and 2021). Receptors were amplified or captured by multiplex PCR. TCRdb shows the sequencer as Illumina HiSeq 2000. TCR beta CDR3 regions were amplified from RNA transcripts. The TCR CDR3 was subjected to a first round of RT-PCR using the HTBI primer set and the Qiagen OneStep RT-PCR kit. The public reads were quality trimmed at Q25 with fastp and then assembled into clones with MiXCR by TCRdb, keeping productive beta chains. One record per CDR3 amino acid sequence lists the most common genes and DNA. In all, the sample holds roughly 700,000 distinct CDR3 sequences, and around 15% of those were seen once. Roughly 10% of the sample belongs to the ten largest clones. Sequencing input: blood. The source is a woman aged 18-35 years with Graves' hyperthyroidism.

This clonotype was seen at least ten times. The rearrangement joins TRBV12-3 or TRBV12-4 to TRBJ2-3, with 9 bases fitting TRBD2. With 4 bases clipped from V and 0 bases from J, the junction kept 8 bases outside the gene matches. The CDR3 runs to 17 residues. CDR3 coding DNA: TGTGCCAGCAGTTCATTAAGACTAGCGGCTAGCACAGATACGCAGTATTTT. Translated: CASSSLRLAASTDTQYF.

This clonotype appeared many times. V is TRBV12-3 or TRBV12-4 and J is TRBJ2-1; D gene uncertain. The CDR3 loop spans 14 amino acids. V shed 3 bases and J shed 4 bases, with 10 bases lying between them. The CDR3 region has the DNA TGTGCCAGCAGTTTTCGGGCGGTATACAATGAGCAGTTCTTC. This gives the protein CASSFRAVYNEQFF.

This clonotype was recorded a few times. The chain employs TRBV30 and TRBJ1-5, with unresolved D. Per the germline V gene, CDR1 is GTSNPN and CDR2 is SVGIG (reference sequence). This CDR3 comprises 13 residues. Trimming took 2 bases from V and 1 from J, leaving 6 bases between them. This CDR3 reads CAWSRISNQPQHF. The DNA for the CDR3 is TGTGCCTGGAGTCGGATCAGCAATCAGCCCCAGCATTTT. The whole variable domain, filled in from reference TRBV30 and TRBJ1-5, reads SQTIHQWPATLVQPVGSPLSLECTVEGTSNPNLYWYRQAAGRGLQLLFYSVGIGQISSEVPQNLSASRPQDRQFILSSKKLLLSDSGFYLCAWSRISNQPQHFGDGTRLSIL.

This clonotype came up a few times. The chain uses TRBV9 and TRBJ2-1; D might be TRBD1 (5 bases). There are 14 residues in the CDR3. Per germline, CDR1 SGDLS and CDR2 YYNGEE. V lost 0 bases to trimming and J lost 4 bases, with 8 bases between them. CDR3 nucleotides: TGTGCCAGCAGCGTAGATTCAGGGTACAATGAGCAGTTCTTC. Translating it yields CASSVDSGYNEQFF.

This clonotype was picked up a small number of times. The rearrangement links TRBV2 to TRBJ2-1, with 15 bases that match TRBD2. The germline V gene has CDR1 SNHLY and CDR2 FYNNEI. The CDR3 runs to 18 residues. Trimming cost V 2 bases and J 6 bases; bases outside gene matches: 8. Here the CDR3 DNA reads TGTGCCAGCAGTGAACCCCTTAGGACTAGCGGGAGGGGCAATGAGCAGTTCTTC. Protein sequence: CASSEPLRTSGRGNEQFF.

This clonotype was seen only a few times. J is TRBJ2-7 and V is TRBV29-1; 7 bases are a match to TRBD2. After removal of 8 bases from V and 2 bases from J, the junction contained 15 bases not matched to a gene. Germline CDR1 reads SQVTM; CDR2 reads ANQGSEA. This CDR3 contains 15 residues. This CDR3 reads CSFGSSGNPTYEQYF. The CDR3 nucleotides are TGCAGCTTCGGTTCAAGCGGGAACCCCACCTACGAGCAGTACTTC.

This clonotype has just a few counts. V is TRBV19 and J is TRBJ2-1; 7 bases align to TRBD2. From germline, CDR1 is LNHDA and CDR2 SQIVND (reference sequence). The CDR3 contains 17 residues. The trim removed 3 bases at V and 1 base at J, leaving 9 bases unmatched. This CDR3 reads CASSIYRGSRSYNEQFF. Here the CDR3 DNA reads TGTGCCAGTAGTATCTATCGCGGGAGTCGTTCCTACAATGAGCAGTTCTTC. Combining the CDR3 with reference TRBV19 and TRBJ2-1 gives the whole variable domain DGGITQSPKYLFRKEGQNVTLSCEQNLNHDAMYWYRQDPGQGLRLIYYSQIVNDFQKGDIAEGYSVSREKKESFPLTVTSAQKNPTAFYLCASSIYRGSRSYNEQFFGPGTRLTVL.

This clonotype has just a few counts. The rearrangement links TRBV27 to TRBJ1-6, with a tentative D call TRBD1 (5 bases). The length of the CDR3 is 14 residues. CDR1 is MNHEY, CDR2 SMNVEV, per germline (reference sequence). With 3 bases removed from V and 8 bases from J, the gap between germline ends came to 11 bases. CDR3: CASSFDSLYSPLHF. The DNA of the CDR3 is TGTGCCAGCAGTTTCGACAGCTTATATTCACCCCTCCACTTT.

This clonotype was counted between two and nine times. The chain couples TRBV28 to TRBJ2-3; D not certain. V was pared by 2 bases and J by 2 bases, with 14 bases between. CDR1 is MDHEN, CDR2 SYDVKM, per germline. The CDR3 length is 16 residues. The CDR3 spells CASSLVTVTSTDTQYF. Written as DNA, the CDR3 is TGTGCCAGCAGTTTAGTTACTGTTACGTCCACAGATACGCAGTATTTT.

A few counts support this clonotype. The chain joins TRBV5-1 to TRBJ1-1; unclear D gene. Trimming stripped 4 bases from V and 3 bases from J, with 19 bases between. CDR1 is SGHRS and CDR2 is YFSETQ in the germline V gene. The CDR3 is 16 amino acids. DNA of the CDR3: TGCGCCAGCAGCCCCGGGGTCTTCGCTCGGGACACTGAAGCTTTCTTT. Protein product: CASSPGVFARDTEAFF.

The chain couples TRBV6-2 or TRBV6-3 to TRBJ1-2; D call uncertain. The CDR3 consists of 13 residues. V was cut by 8 bases and J by 5 bases, with 15 bases left in between. Germline CDR1 is MNHEY and CDR2 is SVGEGT. CDR3 loop: CASAASNGYGYTF. The CDR3 DNA follows: TGTGCCAGCGCCGCTTCCAACGGGTATGGCTACACCTTC.

This clonotype was recorded a few times. The rearrangement uses TRBV27 and TRBJ2-4, with 12 bases aligning to TRBD2. The length of the CDR3 is 16 residues. Germline V gene data show CDR1 as MNHEY and CDR2 as SMNVEV (reference sequence). Germline trimming cut 5 bases from V and 5 bases from J; bases unmatched to any gene: 7. CDR3 sequence reads: CASSPWGLAGENIQYF. CDR3 nucleotide sequence: TGTGCCAGCAGTCCCTGGGGACTAGCGGGCGAAAACATTCAGTACTTC.

About this clonotype itself: No conserved phenylalanine or tryptophan ends this CDR3, so it is likely a read error. The chain links TRBV19 to TRBJ1-1; unclear D gene. Trimming left V 0 bases short and J 1 base short, with 12 bases between. This CDR3 region has 16 residues. The germline gives CDR1 LNHDA, CDR2 SQIVND (reference sequence). CDR3 loop: CASSIEPRGKNTEAFL. In nucleotides, the CDR3 is TGTGCCAGTAGTATAGAGCCGCGAGGGAAGAACACTGAAGCTTTCCTT.

Concerning this clonotype itself: A read error may explain this, as a much larger clone is one base away. The rearrangement uses TRBV28 and TRBJ2-7; D assignment may be TRBD1 or TRBD2 (6 bases each). The DNA end is a closer match to TRBJ2-1, so the J assignment may be wrong. Germline CDR1 MDHEN, CDR2 SYDVKM. There are 15 residues in the CDR3. CDR3 nucleotides: TGTGCCAGCAGTTTATTTCCGGGGGCCTCCTACGAGCAGTTCTTC. This codes for CASSLFPGASYEQFF.

V and J are TRBV19 and TRBJ2-1; D gene uncertain. V was trimmed by 1 base and J by 5 bases, leaving 9 bases between them. Looked up from germline, CDR1 is LNHDA and CDR2 is SQIVND (reference sequence). The CDR3 consists of 14 residues. This chain's CDR3 is CASSIVTRDNEQFF. DNA for the CDR3: TGTGCCAGTAGTATAGTGACCAGAGACAATGAGCAGTTCTTC.

This clonotype was found many times. The chain uses TRBV3-1 and TRBJ2-7; D not resolved. The V gene lost 1 base and the J gene lost 4 bases, with 14 bases spanning the gap. The CDR3 sequence is 15 residues long. CDR1 and CDR2 from the germline V gene are LGHDT and YNNKEL (reference sequence). The CDR3 DNA reads as TGTGCCAGCAGCCAAGGGGATCGCTACGGGTACGAGCAGTACTTC. Protein: CASSQGDRYGYEQYF.

This clonotype has at least ten counts. The rearrangement links TRBV28 to TRBJ2-7, with 9 bases identical to TRBD1. This CDR3 region has 17 residues. V dropped 1 base and J dropped 2; count of bases not matched to a gene: 9. The germline V gene has CDR1 MDHEN and CDR2 SYDVKM. The CDR3 loop reads CASSLSYRTGDAYEQYF. DNA for the CDR3: TGTGCCAGCAGTTTATCCTACAGGACAGGGGACGCCTACGAGCAGTACTTC.

This sequence joins TRBV7-8 and TRBJ2-7; D is uncertain. CDR1 is SGHVS, CDR2 FQNEAQ, per germline. Trimming stripped 0 bases from V and 5 bases from J, with 14 bases between. This CDR3 has 15 amino acids. In DNA, the CDR3 is TGTGCCAGCAGCTTAGCGGTCTCAAACCGGCACGAGCAGTACTTC. This gives the protein CASSLAVSNRHEQYF.